This is a list of T cell receptor beta chains from one sample in a study of T cell clones after liver transplantation. Clones were read by immunoSEQ multiplex PCR, and TCRdb kept only the in-frame ones, dropping some. This table has some 70,000 clones, about nine tenths appearing once. Here the sequenced sample was CD4+ T cells from blood, taken before liver transplant. All receptors derive from a human donor who received a liver transplant. CDR3s include the opening cysteine and the closing phenylalanine or tryptophan. D genes are given only for firm matches. Clone size appears in some rows only: once, few, many, or a class for an expanded clone.

clone_size d_call j_call v_call cdr3_aa cdr3_nt
NA NA TRBJ1-4 TRBV11-2 CASSLDQGGKLFF TGTGCCAGCAGCTTAGATCAGGGTGGAAAACTGTTTTTT
NA TRBD1 TRBJ1-1 TRBV28 CASSQEQGMDTEAFF TGTGCCAGCAGTCAAGAACAGGGGATGGACACTGAAGCTTTCTTT
NA NA TRBJ2-4 TRBV5-1 CASSFGGTKNIQYF TGCGCCAGCAGCTTTGGAGGGACCAAAAACATTCAGTACTTC
NA NA TRBJ2-3 TRBV9 CASSVRGTDTQYF TGTGCCAGCAGCGTGAGGGGCACAGATACGCAGTATTTT
NA NA TRBJ2-7 TRBV5-1 CASSSDPSYEQYF TGCGCCAGCAGTTCGGATCCTTCCTACGAGCAGTACTTC
NA NA TRBJ2-7 TRBV10-3 CAISESLDSYEQYF TGTGCCATCAGTGAGTCCTTGGACAGCTACGAGCAGTACTTC
once NA TRBJ1-1 TRBV19 CASSNRGQLNTEAFF TGTGCCAGTAGTAATCGGGGACAACTGAACACTGAAGCTTTCTTT
NA NA TRBJ1-4 TRBV27 CASSWQGATNEKLFF TGTGCCAGCAGTTGGCAGGGAGCAACTAATGAAAAACTGTTTTTT
NA NA TRBJ2-1 TRBV7-2 CASSLGVNEQFF TGTGCCAGCAGCTTAGGGGTCAATGAGCAGTTCTTC
NA TRBD1 TRBJ2-1 TRBV5-1 CASSRRDSLENEQFF TGCGCCAGCAGTCGCCGGGACAGCTTAGAAAATGAGCAGTTCTTC
NA TRBD1 TRBJ2-3 TRBV5-1 CASSLEGQDTDTQYF TGCGCCAGCAGCTTGGAAGGACAGGACACAGATACGCAGTATTTT
NA NA TRBJ2-1 TRBV9 CASSVTGQDEQFF TGTGCCAGCAGCGTAACAGGCCAGGATGAGCAGTTCTTC
NA NA TRBJ2-7 TRBV7-2 CASSLGGAGPAYEQYF TGTGCCAGCAGCTTGGGTGGGGCGGGCCCTGCCTACGAGCAGTACTTC
NA NA TRBJ2-2 TRBV5-1 CASSLGPDTGELFF TGCGCCAGCAGCTTGGGGCCGGACACCGGGGAGCTGTTTTTT
NA NA TRBJ2-7 TRBV19 CASRAEGVNLHEQYF TGTGCCAGCCGGGCTGAGGGTGTGAATCTCCACGAGCAGTACTTC
NA NA TRBJ1-1 TRBV9 CASSVGTNTEAFF TGTGCCAGCAGCGTAGGGACTAACACTGAAGCTTTCTTT
NA NA TRBJ1-5 TRBV4-2 CASSQGGGGNQPQHF TGTGCCAGCAGCCAAGGGGGCGGGGGCAATCAGCCCCAGCATTTT
NA NA TRBJ1-3 TRBV25-1 CASSRGNTIYF TGTGCCAGCAGTAGGGGAAACACCATATATTTT
NA TRBD2 TRBJ2-1 TRBV7-9 CASRGLAGRAEQFF TGTGCCAGCAGGGGACTAGCGGGCCGGGCCGAGCAGTTCTTC
NA TRBD1 TRBJ1-2 TRBV7-2 CASSLAGGGYLYGYTF TGTGCCAGCAGCTTAGCGGGAGGGGGCTACCTCTATGGCTACACCTTC
NA NA TRBJ2-5 TRBV6-6 CASSPTVQETQYF TGTGCCAGCAGCCCTACAGTCCAAGAGACCCAGTACTTC
NA NA TRBJ2-2 TRBV6-5 CASSYQDTGELFF TGTGCCAGCAGTTACCAGGATACCGGGGAGCTGTTTTTT
NA TRBD2 TRBJ2-1 TRBV7-7 CASSLEAGAYNEQFF TGTGCTAGCAGCTTAGAAGCGGGAGCTTACAATGAGCAGTTCTTC
few TRBD1 TRBJ1-1 TRBV2 CANKGQPNTEAFF TGTGCCAACAAGGGACAGCCGAACACTGAAGCTTTCTTT
few NA TRBJ1-3 TRBV7-2 CASSVTGGARVGNTIYF TGTGCCAGCAGCGTTACGGGGGGTGCCAGGGTAGGAAACACCATATATTTT
NA TRBD2 TRBJ2-7 TRBV7-6 CASSLSPSGTEYEQYF TGTGCCAGCAGCCTGTCTCCTAGCGGGACTGAGTACGAGCAGTACTTC
NA NA TRBJ2-3 TRBV28 CASSLAATSTDTQYF TGTGCCAGCAGTTTGGCAGCGACTAGCACAGATACGCAGTATTTT